A single sample is the source of the 19 T cell receptor beta chains below, sequenced in a study of cytomegalovirus exposure and HLA in healthy donors. It was with 60 Vbeta and 13 Jbeta primers that the PCR ran. Generated by immunoSEQ multiplex PCR, the TCRdb table keeps only in-frame clones and is missing some. The repertoire table contains 80,000 to 95,000 clones. The sequenced material came from PBMCs. These TCRs come from a woman under 40 in good health and CMV-seronegative.

This chain connects TRBV7-9 to TRBJ2-7, with TRBD1 matching over 7 bases. The CDR3 is made up of 13 amino acids. J gave up 7 bases and V 1 base, and 4 bases lay outside the gene matches. Germline loops: CDR1 SEHNR, CDR2 FQNEAQ (reference sequence). CDR3 DNA: TGTGCCAGCAGCTTAGGGACAGGAGGAGAGCAGTACTTC. It encodes CASSLGTGGEQYF.

The chain has TRBV6-1 and TRBJ2-5; D possibly corresponds to TRBD1 (8 bases). Trimming shortened V by 2 bases and J by 7 bases, and 14 bases separated the two germline ends. Germline lookup yields CDR1 MNHNS and CDR2 SASEGT. CDR3 length: 14 amino acids. The CDR3 reads CASSERQGRGTQYF. The CDR3, as DNA: TGTGCCAGCAGTGAAAGACAGGGGAGGGGGACCCAGTACTTC.

The V gene is TRBV6-1, the J gene TRBJ1-2, with a tentative D call TRBD1 (5 bases). Germline values: CDR1 MNHNS, CDR2 SASEGT. The V and J ends lost 6 bases and 9 bases respectively, with 14 bases between them. This CDR3 spans 12 amino acids. CDR3: CASSPGGASYTF. The DNA for the CDR3 is TGTGCCAGCAGCCCAGGAGGGGCCAGCTACACCTTC.

This chain links TRBV13 with TRBJ1-1; D is possibly TRBD1 (5 bases). The germline V and J ends were trimmed by 7 bases and 6 bases, with 15 bases remaining between them. This CDR3 spans 13 amino acids. Germline V lookup: CDR1 PRHDT, CDR2 FYEKMQ (reference sequence). The CDR3 DNA reads TGTGCCAGCACCAGGGCCCCGGGCGCTGAAGCTTTCTTT. This sequence encodes CASTRAPGAEAFF.

The chain is built from TRBV30 and TRBJ2-5, with TRBD1 identical over 7 bases. Germline assignment: CDR1 GTSNPN and CDR2 SVGIG (reference sequence). The CDR3 length is 16 residues. V lost 2 bases, J lost 0 bases, and 9 bases stayed unmatched. CDR3 nucleotide sequence: TGTGCCTGGAGTTCCGGGGACAGATCGTACCAAGAGACCCAGTACTTC. Translation gives CAWSSGDRSYQETQYF.

The chain uses TRBV7-6 and TRBJ1-1; a possible D gene is TRBD1 (6 bases). The V gene's germline CDR1 is SGHVS and CDR2 FNYEAQ. V lost 1 base and J 1 base, leaving 10 bases between the germline ends. There are 15 residues in the CDR3. The CDR3 nucleotides read TGTGCCAGCAGCTTAGTACCAGGGGCGAACACTGAAGCTTTCTTT. It encodes CASSLVPGANTEAFF.

V is TRBV4-1 and J is TRBJ2-7; TRBD2 might be the D (6 bases). V lost 1 base, J lost 2 bases, and 9 bases lay in between. The CDR3 spans 14 residues. The germline CDR1 and CDR2 sequences are MGHRA and YSYEKL. CDR3 sequence: CASSQVTGAYEQYF. The CDR3 coding sequence is TGCGCCAGCAGCCAAGTGACGGGAGCCTACGAGCAGTACTTC.

The chain recombines TRBV30 with TRBJ1-1; D not resolved. Deletions cut 3 bases from V and 3 bases from J, with 8 bases between. This CDR3 is built from 12 residues. CDR1 is GTSNPN and CDR2 is SVGIG in the germline V gene (reference sequence). CDR3: CAWSDWDTEAFF. In nucleotides, the CDR3 is TGTGCCTGGAGCGACTGGGACACTGAAGCTTTCTTT.

The chain employs TRBV4-1 and TRBJ2-3; D perhaps matches TRBD2 (5 bases). The CDR3 is made up of 16 amino acids. The ends were cut back, 1 base at V and 0 bases at J, with 11 bases in the middle. CDR1 MGHRA and CDR2 YSYEKL come from the germline V gene. The DNA for the CDR3 is TGCGCCAGCAGCCAAGGCGGCGGGCTCAGCACAGATACGCAGTATTTT. Translated: CASSQGGGLSTDTQYF.

This rearrangement joins TRBV18 to TRBJ2-3; 12 bases align to TRBD2. CDR1 is KGHSH, CDR2 LQKENI, per germline. The CDR3 contains 15 residues. V dropped 5 bases and J dropped 4; count of bases not matched to a gene: 4. The CDR3: CASSSTSGRADTQYF. CDR3 bases: TGTGCCAGCTCATCGACTAGCGGGAGAGCAGATACGCAGTATTTT.

The chain combines TRBV2 with TRBJ1-6; D gene uncertain. The V and J ends lost 6 bases and 0 bases respectively, with 6 bases between them. The CDR3 loop spans 14 amino acids. The germline CDR1 and CDR2 sequences are SNHLY and FYNNEI. The CDR3 DNA reads as TGTGCCAGCAGGTTGAGCTCCTATAATTCACCCCTCCACTTT. Translating it yields CASRLSSYNSPLHF.

The V and J genes are TRBV5-4 and TRBJ2-3; possible D gene TRBD1, 6 bases. The CDR3 has 12 residues. Germline assignment: CDR1 SGHNT and CDR2 YYREEE (reference sequence). The V gene lost 4 bases and the J gene lost 5 bases, with 8 bases spanning the gap. This CDR3 reads CASSRDKDTQYF. DNA of the CDR3: TGTGCCAGCAGCCGGGACAAAGATACGCAGTATTTT.

The rearrangement links TRBV5-6 to TRBJ1-2; weak D call: TRBD1 (5 bases). This CDR3 is built from 14 residues. V dropped 4 bases and J dropped 2 bases, with 12 bases sitting between them. Germline CDR1 SGHDT, CDR2 YYEEEE. The CDR3 here is CASSGLRGNYGYTF. CDR3 nucleotide sequence: TGTGCCAGCAGCGGCCTTCGGGGGAACTATGGCTACACCTTC.

This chain joins TRBV5-8 and TRBJ1-5; a possible D gene is TRBD1 (5 bases). V lost 2 bases to trimming and J lost 3 bases, with 12 bases between them. The germline CDR1 and CDR2 sequences are SGHTS and YDEGEE. This CDR3 has 15 amino acids. Here the CDR3 reads CASSLIGANNQPQHF. As DNA, the CDR3 is TGTGCCAGCAGCTTAATAGGGGCCAACAATCAGCCCCAGCATTTT.

This chain uses TRBV10-3 with TRBJ1-2, with no clear D. V was pared by 0 bases and J by 6 bases, with 8 bases between. The CDR3 extends over 13 amino acids. The germline gives CDR1 ENHRY, CDR2 SYGVKD. This CDR3 reads CAISESERNGYTF. The CDR3, as DNA: TGTGCCATCAGTGAGTCAGAGAGGAATGGCTACACCTTC.

The chain carries TRBV20-1 and TRBJ2-1, with unresolved D. Trimming removed 7 bases from V and 3 bases from J, with 7 bases in between. Germline lookup yields CDR1 DFQATT and CDR2 SNEGSKA (reference sequence). There are 11 residues in the CDR3. Written as DNA, the CDR3 is TGCAGTGTCGTCCGCTACAATGAGCAGTTCTTC. Its protein is CSVVRYNEQFF.

The gene calls are TRBV2 and TRBJ2-7, with D uncertain. The CDR3 length is 13 residues. Germline V gene data show CDR1 as SNHLY and CDR2 as FYNNEI. V lost 4 bases and J 1 base, leaving 8 bases between the germline ends. This CDR3 is CASSVNYSYEQYF. The CDR3 DNA follows: TGTGCCAGCAGTGTGAACTATTCCTACGAGCAGTACTTC.

Here the CDR3 DNA reads TGCAGCGTTGCTCTAGCGGGCCCCACCGGGGAGCTGTTTTTT. Translated: CSVALAGPTGELFF. The V gene is TRBV29-1, the J gene TRBJ2-2; 8 nucleotides match TRBD2. CDR3 length: 14 residues. J lost 4 bases, V lost 4 bases, and 5 bases had no gene match. Germline CDR1 reads SQVTM; CDR2 reads ANQGSEA.

This chain uses TRBV19 with TRBJ1-1; D call uncertain. V lost 3 bases to trimming and J lost 1 base, with 12 bases between them. This CDR3 is 15 amino acids long. Germline V gene sequence: CDR1 LNHDA, CDR2 SQIVND (reference sequence). The CDR3 DNA reads TGTGCCAGTAGTATTTACGGGAATGGGAACACTGAAGCTTTCTTT. As protein: CASSIYGNGNTEAFF.